A selection of T cell receptor beta chains follows, all from one sample in a study of early T cells in non-severe SARS-CoV-2 infection. TCRdb re-analysed the 5' RACE reads in MiXCR, keeping a single row per CDR3 protein. The sample lists 30,000 or so distinct CDR3 sequences; about 3.9% were seen once. Sequencing was carried out using whole blood. These TCRs come from an adult who was a healthcare worker with PCR-confirmed SARS-CoV-2 infection or an uninfected control (not recorded which). Each CDR3 is given with its conserved first and last residue. A D gene is named only where the DNA matches it firmly. Expanded clones get a size class; other rows say once, few or many, or leave the size out.

v_gene	j_gene	d_gene	abundance	CDR3aa	CDR3nt
TRBV6-1	TRBJ2-6	TRBD1	many	CASRLTGGRSGANVLTF	TGTGCCAGCAGGCTTACAGGGGGCAGGTCTGGGGCCAACGTCCTGACTTTC
TRBV27	TRBJ2-7	TRBD1	many	CASRSYDRGLEQYF	TGTGCCAGCAGATCCTATGACAGGGGGCTGGAGCAGTACTTC
TRBV12-3/TRBV12-4	TRBJ2-4	TRBD1	many	CASSWFRDRGISKNIQYF	TGTGCCAGCAGCTGGTTCCGGGACAGAGGGATTTCCAAAAACATTCAGTACTTC
TRBV18	TRBJ1-1	.	many	CASSPLTVNTEAFF	TGTGCCAGCTCACCCTTGACAGTTAACACTGAAGCTTTCTTT
TRBV6-2/TRBV6-3	TRBJ2-7	.	medium-sized	CASGAYEQYF	TGTGCCAGCGGCGCCTACGAGCAGTACTTC
TRBV6-6	TRBJ1-2	.	few	CASSGPGVSYGYTF	TGTGCCAGCAGTGGACCAGGGGTCTCCTATGGCTACACCTTC
TRBV7-9	TRBJ2-2	.	.	CASNLGGGNTGELFF	TGTGCCAGCAACCTAGGGGGAGGCAACACCGGGGAGCTGTTTTTT
TRBV12-3/TRBV12-4	TRBJ1-3	.	medium-sized	CASSRWQGSGNTIYF	TGTGCCAGCAGTCGATGGCAGGGCTCTGGAAACACCATATATTTT
TRBV30	TRBJ2-7	.	many	CAGNTEDRNEQYF	TGTGCCGGGAATACCGAGGACAGAAACGAGCAGTACTTC
TRBV12-3/TRBV12-4	TRBJ1-6	TRBD1	many	CASSLQSGQGVSPLHF	TGTGCCAGCAGTTTACAAAGCGGACAGGGGGTTTCACCCCTCCACTTT
TRBV15	TRBJ2-5	TRBD1	few	CATRPGQSQETQYF	TGTGCCACCAGACCGGGACAGTCACAAGAGACCCAGTACTTC
TRBV6-1	TRBJ2-3	TRBD2	.	CATGALAGITDTQYF	TGTGCCACCGGGGCACTAGCGGGAATCACAGATACGCAGTATTTT
TRBV7-6	TRBJ1-1	.	many	CASGEKNTEAFF	TGTGCCAGCGGGGAGAAGAACACTGAAGCTTTCTTT
TRBV29-1	TRBJ1-1	.	few	CSVEEAFF	TGCAGCGTTGAGGAAGCTTTCTTT
TRBV14	TRBJ2-4	.	many	CASSPSSSKNIQYF	TGTGCCAGCAGCCCTTCGAGCTCCAAAAACATTCAGTACTTC
TRBV5-1	TRBJ2-1	.	once	CASSGATSTNEQFF	TGCGCCAGCAGCGGGGCCACTAGCACCAATGAGCAGTTCTTC
TRBV10-1	TRBJ1-6	.	many	CASSGQTDSPLHF	TGCGCCAGCAGTGGTCAAACCGATTCACCCCTCCACTTT
TRBV28	TRBJ1-5	TRBD1	many	CASRTGDQPQHF	TGTGCCAGCCGAACAGGGGACCAGCCCCAGCATTTT
TRBV6-5	TRBJ2-7	.	many	CASSYRRGWNYEQYF	TGTGCCAGCAGTTACCGGAGAGGTTGGAACTACGAGCAGTACTTC
TRBV18	TRBJ2-2	.	many	CASSPKADTGELFF	TGTGCCAGCTCACCAAAGGCAGACACCGGGGAGCTGTTTTTT
TRBV3-1	TRBJ2-1	.	.	CASSQVLGVNEQFF	TGTGCCAGCAGCCAAGTATTAGGAGTCAATGAGCAGTTCTTC
TRBV5-1	TRBJ2-1	TRBD2	many	CASSLAGGPHEQFF	TGCGCCAGCAGCTTAGCGGGAGGGCCCCATGAGCAGTTCTTC
TRBV30	TRBJ1-6	.	many	CAWSPPDSSNSPLHF	TGTGCCTGGAGCCCCCCTGACTCCTCTAATTCACCCCTCCACTTT
TRBV6-4	TRBJ2-1	TRBD1	many	CASSKSGTGASSYNEQFF	TGTGCCAGCAGTAAATCCGGGACAGGGGCCAGCTCCTACAATGAGCAGTTCTTC
TRBV19	TRBJ2-7	TRBD1	many	CASSELGTGFSYEQYF	TGTGCCAGTAGTGAACTTGGGACAGGGTTCTCCTACGAGCAGTACTTC
TRBV4-1	TRBJ2-1	.	.	CATRDSSDEQFF	TGCGCCACCCGAGACTCCAGCGATGAGCAGTTCTTC
TRBV6-4	TRBJ2-5	TRBD2	many	CASSESGGARETQYF	TGTGCCAGCAGCGAGAGCGGGGGGGCCCGGGAGACCCAGTACTTC
TRBV20-1	TRBJ1-5	.	many	CSAHLGNSNQPQHF	TGCAGTGCTCATCTCGGAAATAGCAATCAGCCCCAGCATTTT
TRBV6-4	TRBJ2-2	.	many	CASSEERAKGELFF	TGTGCCAGCAGTGAGGAGCGGGCCAAAGGGGAGCTGTTTTTT
TRBV12-3/TRBV12-4	TRBJ2-5	.	many	CASSLTGRETQYF	TGTGCCAGCAGTTTAACCGGGAGAGAGACCCAGTACTTC
TRBV9	TRBJ2-6	TRBD1	many	CASSVDAGPGQGHLDSGANVLTF	TGTGCCAGCAGCGTAGACGCGGGCCCGGGACAGGGGCACTTAGACTCTGGGGCCAACGTCCTGACTTTC
TRBV2	TRBJ2-5	.	.	CASSAQYTQYF	TGTGCCAGCAGTGCACAGTATACCCAGTACTTC
TRBV18	TRBJ1-1	TRBD1	many	CASSLDRGNTEAFF	TGTGCCAGCTCACTCGACAGGGGGAACACTGAAGCTTTCTTT
TRBV30	TRBJ1-6	.	.	CARSINSYNSPLHF	TGTGCCCGGTCGATCAACTCCTATAATTCACCCCTCCACTTT
TRBV20-1	TRBJ1-1	TRBD1	medium-sized	CSAAPGTGRAEAFF	TGCAGTGCTGCACCCGGGACAGGGCGGGCTGAAGCTTTCTTT
TRBV19	TRBJ2-1	.	few	CASGLNEQFF	TGTGCCAGTGGGCTCAATGAGCAGTTCTTC
TRBV5-5	TRBJ1-5	.	many	CASSPQGTRNQPQHF	TGTGCCAGCAGCCCACAAGGTACCCGCAATCAGCCCCAGCATTTT
TRBV19	TRBJ2-2	TRBD1	few	CASSRGRTGELFF	TGTGCCAGTAGCAGGGGGCGAACCGGGGAGCTGTTTTTT
TRBV7-6	TRBJ2-5	.	.	CASSLNRVKTQYF	TGTGCCAGCAGCTTAAACAGGGTAAAGACCCAGTACTTC
TRBV7-9	TRBJ2-5	.	few	CASSKTGTSGYQETQYF	TGTGCCAGCAGCAAAACCGGGACCAGTGGGTACCAAGAGACCCAGTACTTC
TRBV7-2	TRBJ2-5	.	.	CASSFDGGTQETQYF	TGTGCCAGCAGCTTTGACGGCGGGACGCAAGAGACCCAGTACTTC
TRBV7-2	TRBJ2-3	.	many	CASSSSPLGGGNTDTQYF	TGTGCCAGCAGCTCATCCCCCCTGGGGGGAGGCAACACAGATACGCAGTATTTT
TRBV19	TRBJ1-4	.	many	CASGTRQVRNEKLFF	TGTGCCAGTGGGACCCGACAGGTCCGGAATGAAAAACTGTTTTTT
TRBV2	TRBJ2-1	.	.	CASRGTYNEQFF	TGTGCCAGCAGGGGGACCTACAATGAGCAGTTCTTC
TRBV5-8	TRBJ1-1	.	many	CATLELGGVNTEAFF	TGTGCCACCCTTGAGCTGGGGGGCGTGAACACTGAAGCTTTCTTT
TRBV6-2/TRBV6-3	TRBJ2-7	.	many	CASSPSRRDQSAYEQYF	TGTGCCAGCAGTCCCTCCCGCCGGGACCAATCGGCCTACGAGCAGTACTTC
TRBV5-1	TRBJ2-7	TRBD1	few	CASSLGQGPSYEQYF	TGCGCCAGCAGCTTGGGACAGGGGCCTTCCTACGAGCAGTACTTC